This T cell receptor beta chain was sequenced for a study of CD8 T cells in ankylosing spondylitis. Study-wide points: One TCR beta motif, made up of seven to nine highly homologous variants, appeared characteristic of ankylosing spondylitis blood. Disease-linked clones reportedly concentrated significantly in matched ankylosing spondylitis synovial fluid.

As to this clonotype: Its antigen is not known.

CDR3 size: 13 residues. The V end lost 6 bases, the J end lost 7 bases, and 15 bases lay between the germline ends. CDR1 is MGHDK and CDR2 is SYGVNS in the germline V gene. TCRdb reprocessed the 5' RACE reads with MiXCR, giving one entry per CDR3 protein. The data contain more than 100,000 distinct CDR3 sequences, about 15% of them singletons. Sequenced material: blood, either unsorted or a sorted T cell fraction (not recorded which). The TCR sequence derives from a male donor with ankylosing spondylitis. The genes are TRBV25-1 and TRBJ2-5; the D gene is possibly TRBD2 (5 bases). The chain's CDR3 is CASRGDNKGTQYF. Here the CDR3 DNA reads TGTGCCAGCAGGGGAGATAATAAAGGGACCCAGTACTTC.